The 27 T cell receptor beta chains in this list originate from one sample, sequenced in a study of tissue T cells after allogeneic stem cell transplantation. The time point: mouse harvest day 7 after allogeneic transplant. The graft held 10^6 splenic CD5+ T cells and 10^7 T-cell-depleted bone marrow cells. Assay used: immunoSEQ multiplex PCR; TCRdb lists only in-frame clones, some missing. Here the sample spans 6,500 to 8,000 clones, 50% being singletons. The sequenced material came from gut tissue. Receptor source: a female BALB/c mouse given C57BL/6 T cells with graft-versus-host disease after an allogeneic hematopoietic cell transplant.

With respect to this clone: These gene names are mouse names. The read terminates 1 residue ahead of where the CDR3 ends, so the germline J gene completes it. The rearrangement links TRBV4 to TRBJ2-5; the match to TRBD2 covers 7 bases. V shed 4 bases and J 3 bases; nucleotides not matched to a gene: 1. The CDR3 has 13 residues. Per the germline V gene, CDR1 is LGHDT and CDR2 is YNNKQL (reference sequence). The sequenced part of the CDR3 DNA is TGTGCCAGCAGCTTCTGGGGGCAAGACACCCAGTAC. This sequence encodes CASSFWGQDTQY. The entire CDR3 protein is CASSFWGQDTQYF. Supplemented by reference TRBV4 and TRBJ2-5, the full variable domain reads ETAVFQTPNYHVTQVGNEVSFNCKQTLGHDTMYWYKQDSKKLLKIMFSYNNKQLIVNETVPRRFSPQSSDKAHLNLRIKSVEPEDSAVYLCASSFWGQDTQYFGPGTRLLVL.

This clone appeared a few times. The listed genes are named as in mouse. Coverage ceases 1 residue before the CDR3 finishes, and the germline J gene fills in the end. The chain is built from TRBV13-2 and TRBJ2-5; tentative D call: TRBD1 (6 bases). The CDR3 is 12 amino acids. V dropped 2 bases and J dropped 6 bases, with 7 bases sitting between them. Looked up from germline, CDR1 is NNHNN and CDR2 is SYGAGS (reference sequence). The sequenced CDR3 bases are TGTGCCAGCGGTGACCAGGGGGACACCCAGTAC. Residues: CASGDQGDTQY. The whole CDR3 sequence reads CASGDQGDTQYF.

A note on this clone: Gene names are the mouse ones. Sequencing ends 1 residue short of the CDR3 end; the germline J gene provides the rest. The chain uses TRBV26 and TRBJ2-5; D is uncertain. Germline lookup yields CDR1 KGHPV and CDR2 FQNQEV (reference sequence). The CDR3 spans 14 residues. Trimming left V 2 bases short and J 0 bases short, with 6 bases between. CDR3 amino acids: CASSLRDNQDTQYF. CDR3 DNA, as far as it was read: TGTGCCAGCAGTCTGAGAGACAACCAAGACACCCAGTAC.

In regard to this clone: Mouse gene names apply. The sequenced fragment ends 1 residue before the CDR3 boundary, so the rest is inferred from the germline J gene. The chain uses TRBV26 and TRBJ2-5; D perhaps matches TRBD2 (5 bases). Per the germline V gene, CDR1 is KGHPV and CDR2 is FQNQEV (reference sequence). The CDR3 spans 14 residues. Between the trimmed V and J ends, which lost 4 bases and 0 bases, there was a span of 8 bases. CDR3 DNA (partial): TGTGCCAGCAGTCCGGACTATAACCAAGACACCCAGTAC. Amino acid sequence: CASSPDYNQDTQY. The CDR3, in full, reads CASSPDYNQDTQYF.

This clone has only a few counts. The genes and germline here are from mouse. The read ends 1 residue early relative to the CDR3; the germline J gene fills the gap. The rearrangement links TRBV15 to TRBJ1-3; D gene ambiguous. There are 11 residues in the CDR3. Germline CDR1 is SGHND and CDR2 is FRSKSL. Deletions cut 0 bases from V and 8 bases from J, with 2 bases between. Incomplete CDR3 DNA: TGTGCCAGCAGTTTAGCTGATACGCTCTAT. Residues: CASSLADTLY. The entire CDR3 protein reads CASSLADTLYF.

With respect to this clone: The gene names given are mouse names. The read gets to within 1 residue of the CDR3 end, and the germline J gene fills in the rest. V gene TRBV2 combines with J gene TRBJ1-6; D remains ambiguous. TRBJ1-6 is classed as an ORF, of uncertain function. Trimming cost V 0 bases and J 3 bases, with 6 bases left between them. Germline assignment: CDR1 LGHNA and CDR2 YSYQKL. The CDR3 contains 15 residues. CDR3: CASSQDDNYNSPLYF. The CDR3 DNA, read in part, is TGTGCCAGCAGCCAAGATGACAACTATAATTCGCCCCTCTAC.

Notes on this clone: Each gene name is a mouse one. CDR3 DNA (partial): TGTGCCAGCAGTCCGACAGGTCAAAACACCTTGTAC. Amino acids: CASSPTGQNTLY. The full CDR3 reads CASSPTGQNTLYF. The chain has TRBV26 and TRBJ2-4, with D perhaps TRBD1 (5 bases). The sequence runs out 1 residue before the end of the CDR3; the remainder is reconstructed from the germline J gene. The CDR3 has 13 residues. V shed 4 bases and J shed 1 base, with 6 bases lying between them. Germline assignment: CDR1 KGHPV and CDR2 FQNQEV (reference sequence).

With respect to this clone: All gene names here are mouse names. The read comes to an end 1 residue before the CDR3 does, leaving the germline J gene to fill in the end. This chain links TRBV14 with TRBJ1-4; a possible D gene is TRBD1 (6 bases). This CDR3 is 14 amino acids long. V dropped 5 bases and J dropped 0 bases, with 8 bases sitting between them. The germline V gene encodes CDR1 SGHDT and CDR2 FRDEAV. Partial CDR3 DNA: TGTGCCAGCAGACCAGGGGTTTCCAACGAAAGATTATTT. Residues: CASRPGVSNERLF. The whole CDR3 reads CASRPGVSNERLFF.

On this clone itself: Gene and germline names: mouse. The read ends 1 residue early relative to the CDR3; the germline J gene fills the gap. This chain connects TRBV26 to TRBJ2-4, with 11 bases matching TRBD2. J lost 1 base, V lost 4 bases, and 4 bases had no gene match. CDR1 KGHPV and CDR2 FQNQEV come from the germline V gene (reference sequence). This CDR3 has 16 amino acids. The CDR3 sequence: CASSRPGLGGQNTLYF. The DNA read from the CDR3 is TGTGCCAGCAGTCGACCGGGACTGGGGGGTCAAAACACCTTGTAC.

By share, this clone ranks as medium-sized (0.01 to 0.1%). Gene names denote mouse genes. The CDR3 end falls 1 residue outside the read, so it is completed with the germline J gene. The V gene is TRBV3, the J gene TRBJ1-5, with D possibly being TRBD1 (6 bases). The V gene's germline CDR1 is SNHLY and CDR2 FYNGKV (reference sequence). The CDR3 is made up of 15 amino acids. Trimming stripped 3 bases from V and 0 bases from J, with 9 bases between. CDR3 bases read: TGTGCCAGCAGCTTGGGGACACATAACAACCAGGCTCCGCTT. Translating it yields CASSLGTHNNQAPL. The CDR3 reads in full as CASSLGTHNNQAPLF.

A note on this clone: The listed genes are named as in mouse. CDR3 bases read: TGTGCCAGCAGCTTGGGGCGCCGGAACACCGGGCAGCTCTAC. It is translated as CASSLGRRNTGQLY. The entire CDR3 protein reads CASSLGRRNTGQLYF. The chain employs TRBV3 and TRBJ2-2; D may correspond to TRBD1 or TRBD2 (5 bases each). The CDR3 goes on 1 residue after the read ends, and that part is filled in from the germline J gene. This CDR3 comprises 15 residues. Germline V lookup: CDR1 SNHLY, CDR2 FYNGKV (reference sequence). V was pared by 3 bases and J by 2 bases, with 10 bases between.

By frequency in the sample, this clone is medium-sized. Gene names and germline refer to mouse. Sequencing ends 1 residue short of the CDR3 end; the germline J gene provides the rest. The V call is TRBV1, the J call TRBJ2-5, with D hard to call. CDR3 length: 12 amino acids. CDR1 and CDR2 (germline): NSQYPW, LRSPGD (reference sequence). V lost 4 bases to trimming and J lost 2 bases, with 4 bases between them. This CDR3 reads CTCSGGQDTQYF. The DNA read from the CDR3 is TGCACCTGCAGTGGAGGCCAAGACACCCAGTAC.

Notes on this clone: Gene labels here are mouse ones. The CDR3 is cut off 1 residue early in the read; its end comes from the germline J gene. This chain connects TRBV26 to TRBJ1-4; 8 bases map to TRBD1. CDR1 and CDR2 from the germline V gene are KGHPV and FQNQEV (reference sequence). The J segment lost 7 bases and the V segment lost 4 bases, leaving 5 bases of the junction unmatched. This CDR3 is built from 14 residues. The DNA read from the CDR3 is TGTGCCAGCAGTCCAGGGGGCGCATCCGAAAGATTATTT. Translated, it gives CASSPGGASERLF. The entire CDR3 protein reads CASSPGGASERLFF.

On this clone itself: Mouse gene names and germline throughout. The CDR3 extends 1 residue past the end of the read, so its final part is completed from the germline J gene. The chain combines TRBV19 with TRBJ2-5; D is undetermined. Per the germline V gene, CDR1 is FNHDT and CDR2 is SITEND (reference sequence). V was pared by 2 bases and J by 0 bases, with 4 bases between. The CDR3 is 13 residues long. CDR3 loop: CASSMPNQDTQYF. CDR3 DNA, as far as it was read: TGTGCCAGCAGTATGCCAAACCAAGACACCCAGTAC.

This clone was seen a handful of times. The genes and germline here are from mouse. The CDR3 end lies 1 residue beyond the end of the read and is filled in from the germline J gene. V and J are TRBV23 and TRBJ1-3; whether TRBD1, the table's D call, matches the DNA was not checked. The CDR3 contains 17 residues. Germline CDR1 and CDR2: KGHTA and FQNQQP. The covered CDR3 bases are TGCTCCAGCAGTCAATCGCAGGGCAGGCCTTCTGGAAATACGCTCTAT. This sequence encodes CSSSQSQGRPSGNTLY. The full CDR3 reads CSSSQSQGRPSGNTLYF.

Only a few counts were recorded for this clone. The gene names here belong to mouse. Read sequence stops 1 residue before the CDR3 end, and the germline J gene provides the missing end. In the same sample, other DNA sequences code for this CDR3. The gene calls are TRBV16 and TRBJ2-3; D is possibly TRBD1 or TRBD2 (5 bases each). V lost 1 base and J 3 bases, leaving 5 bases between the germline ends. This CDR3 has 13 residues. Germline V CDR1 and CDR2: SGHSA, FRNQAP. The CDR3 region is CASSLGGAETLYF. Partial CDR3 DNA: TGTGCAAGCAGCTTAGGGGGGGCAGAAACGCTGTAT.

This clone was counted only a few times. Gene names are mouse gene names. Read data end 1 residue before the CDR3 end; the end is taken from the germline J gene. The chain links TRBV13-1 to TRBJ1-4, with 9 bases lining up with TRBD1. The CDR3 length is 14 residues. Germline values: CDR1 NSHNY, CDR2 SYGAGN. V shed 5 bases and J 3 bases; nucleotides not matched to a gene: 2. Partial CDR3 DNA: TGTGCCAGCAGCGGACAGGGGACCAACGAAAGATTATTT. This encodes CASSGQGTNERLF. The entire CDR3 protein is CASSGQGTNERLFF. Full variable domain (outside the CDR3, taken from reference TRBV13-1 and TRBJ1-4): EAAVTQSPRNKVTVTGGNVTLSCRQTNSHNYMYWYRQDTGHGLRLIHYSYGAGNLRIGDVPDGYKATRTTQEDFFLLLELASPSQTSLYFCASSGQGTNERLFFGHGTKLSVL.

To note about this clone: All gene names here are mouse names. The CDR3 is cut off 1 residue early in the read; its end comes from the germline J gene. V is TRBV3 and J is TRBJ1-2; D remains ambiguous. CDR1 and CDR2 (germline): SNHLY, FYNGKV (reference sequence). The CDR3 length is 13 residues. With 3 bases removed from V and 1 base from J, the gap between germline ends came to 6 bases. The CDR3 DNA, read in part, is TGTGCCAGCAGCTTCAGCCAAAACTCCGACTACACC. Protein: CASSFSQNSDYT. The full CDR3 sequence reads CASSFSQNSDYTF.

For this clone: Gene names and germline refer to mouse. The CDR3 extends 1 residue past the end of the read, so its final part is completed from the germline J gene. The J gene is TRBJ2-3, the V gene TRBV1; 10 positions agree with TRBD1. CDR3 length: 16 residues. Trimming at V came to 2 bases and at J to 0 bases, leaving 2 bases not matched to a gene. The germline CDR1 and CDR2 sequences are NSQYPW and LRSPGD (reference sequence). The CDR3 bases that were read are TGCACCTGCAGTGCACGGGACAGGGGTAGTGCAGAAACGCTGTAT. It codes for CTCSARDRGSAETLY. In full, the CDR3 is CTCSARDRGSAETLYF.

Concerning this clone itself: The genes are named according to mouse. The CDR3 end falls 1 residue outside the read, so it is completed with the germline J gene. The V and J genes are TRBV3 and TRBJ1-1, with D possibly matching TRBD1 (6 bases). The germline V and J ends were trimmed by 4 bases and 0 bases, with 9 bases remaining between them. This CDR3 has 14 residues. Germline V gene data show CDR1 as SNHLY and CDR2 as FYNGKV (reference sequence). The CDR3 here is CASSSGTPNTEVFF. CDR3 bases read: TGTGCCAGCAGCTCCGGGACACCAAACACAGAAGTCTTC.

Only a few counts were recorded for this clone. Gene names and germline match the mouse. The read finishes 1 residue shy of the CDR3 end, and the germline J gene is used to complete it. The chain has TRBV23 and TRBJ2-5; the D call in the table, TRBD2, was not verified against the DNA. CDR1 is KGHTA, CDR2 FQNQQP, per germline. There are 14 residues in the CDR3. The covered CDR3 bases are TGCTCCAGCAGCCGGACTGGGGGTCAAGACACCCAGTAC. It translates to CSSSRTGGQDTQY. The complete CDR3 reads CSSSRTGGQDTQYF. Combining the CDR3 with reference TRBV23 and TRBJ2-5 gives the whole variable domain DAAVTQKPRYLIKMKGQEAEMKCIPEKGHTAVFWYQQKQSKELKFLIYFQNQQPLDQIDMVKERFSAVCPSSSLCSLGIRTCEAEDSALYLCSSSRTGGQDTQYFGPGTRLLVL.

By sample share, this clone is large (0.1 to 1%). Mouse names are used for the genes. Read sequence stops 1 residue before the CDR3 end, and the germline J gene provides the missing end. The V gene is TRBV3, the J gene TRBJ2-7; the match to TRBD2 covers 9 bases. Germline CDR1 is SNHLY and CDR2 is FYNGKV (reference sequence). J gave up 3 bases and V 1 base, and 1 base lay outside the gene matches. This CDR3 spans 14 amino acids. Partial CDR3 DNA: TGTGCCAGCAGCTTAGGGACTGGGGTCTATGAACAGTAC. This encodes CASSLGTGVYEQY. The full CDR3 protein is CASSLGTGVYEQYF.

As for this clone: The germline and genes are mouse ones. The missing CDR3 end, 1 residue past where the read stops, is filled in from the germline J gene. The chain carries TRBV26 and TRBJ2-1, with 10 bases fitting TRBD1. Germline loops: CDR1 KGHPV, CDR2 FQNQEV (reference sequence). V lost 0 bases, J lost 4 bases, and 0 bases stayed unmatched. This CDR3 contains 15 residues. The covered CDR3 bases are TGTGCCAGCAGTCTGTCGGGACAGGGGTATGCTGAGCAGTTC. The encoded protein is CASSLSGQGYAEQF. The full CDR3 protein reads CASSLSGQGYAEQFF.

Note on this clone: Germline and genes here are mouse. The read comes to an end 1 residue before the CDR3 does, leaving the germline J gene to fill in the end. This chain links TRBV26 with TRBJ1-2, with TRBD1 matching 7 bases. V dropped 5 bases and J dropped 0; count of bases not matched to a gene: 6. The V gene's germline CDR1 is KGHPV and CDR2 FQNQEV (reference sequence). CDR3 size: 15 residues. CDR3 bases read: TGTGCCAGCAGTTCCCTCGGGACAGCAAACTCCGACTACACC. This sequence encodes CASSSLGTANSDYT. The entire CDR3 protein is CASSSLGTANSDYTF. The full variable domain, rest sourced from reference TRBV26 and TRBJ1-2, is NSKVIQTPRYLVKGQGQKAKMRCIPEKGHPVVFWYQQNKNNEFKFLINFQNQEVLQQIDMTEKRFSAECPSNSPCSLEIQSSEAGDSALYLCASSSLGTANSDYTFGSGTRLLVI.

About this clone itself: Gene labels here are mouse ones. From the germline J gene comes the end of the CDR3, since the read stops 1 residue before it. The chain carries TRBV23 and TRBJ2-3; TRBD1, the D gene given by the table, was not confirmed from the DNA. This CDR3 contains 15 residues. Germline-derived CDR1 and CDR2 are KGHTA and FQNQQP. The sequenced part of the CDR3 DNA is TGCTCCAGCAGTGGCCGGGACAGGGGTGCAGAAACGCTGTAT. This sequence encodes CSSSGRDRGAETLY. The full CDR3 is CSSSGRDRGAETLYF.

Comment on this clone: The gene names given are mouse names. The read stops 1 residue short of the end of the CDR3; the missing end is completed from the germline J gene. The J gene is TRBJ1-1, the V gene TRBV3; 9 nucleotides line up with TRBD1. The CDR3 contains 16 residues. Per the germline V gene, CDR1 is SNHLY and CDR2 is FYNGKV (reference sequence). With V trimmed by 1 base and J by 1 base, 4 bases remained unmatched. The CDR3 region is CASSLDRGRGNTEVFF. The CDR3 DNA, read in part, is TGTGCCAGCAGCTTAGACAGGGGGCGCGGGAACACAGAAGTCTTC. The entire variable domain, with the rest obtained from reference TRBV3 and TRBJ1-1, is as follows: GPKVLQIPSHQIIDMGQMVTLNCDPVSNHLYFYWYKQILGQQMEFLVNFYNGKVMEKSKLFKDQFSVERPDGSYFTLKIQPTALEDSAVYFCASSLDRGRGNTEVFFGKGTRLTVV.

This clone ranks as medium-sized. The gene names given are mouse names. The CDR3 end falls 1 residue outside the read, so it is completed with the germline J gene. The gene calls are TRBV26 and TRBJ2-1, with TRBD2 identical over 10 bases. Per the germline V gene, CDR1 is KGHPV and CDR2 is FQNQEV (reference sequence). V shed 7 bases, J shed 3 bases, and the junction held 3 bases outside the gene matches. The CDR3 extends over 14 amino acids. Partial CDR3 DNA: TGTGCCAGCACCCGGGACTGGGGCTATGCTGAGCAGTTC. Protein product: CASTRDWGYAEQF. The whole CDR3 reads CASTRDWGYAEQFF.